This paragraph reports one T cell receptor (beta chain). What it binds is not known. The sample originates from a study of shared clonotypes between healthy human individuals. Whole-study results and caveats: Clonotype sharing among donors, it was expected, would be affected by sequencing depth. Non-shared clonotypes showed lower generation probabilities than clonotypes common to all four donors.

It was into CD45RA+ naive and CD45RA-negative memory subsets that the CD4+ cells were split. The data were produced by immunoSEQ multiplex PCR, yet TCRdb's version contains in-frame clones alone and is incomplete. The sample gives roughly 1,500,000 clones, approximately 98.5% of which show up once; 0.36% is in the top ten. The CDR3 has 15 amino acids. V dropped 5 bases and J dropped 3; count of bases not matched to a gene: 9. From germline, CDR1 is MDHEN and CDR2 SYDVKM. Sequencing was performed on naive CD4+ T cells sorted from blood. Subset indicated: CD45RA+ positively selected. The chain carries TRBV28 and TRBJ1-2; 7 bases map to TRBD1. This sequence originates from a man aged 25-40 years in good health. As DNA, the CDR3 is TGTGCCAGCAGTCCCCCCGCAGGGGGTCACTATGGCTACACCTTC. The encoded protein is CASSPPAGGHYGYTF.